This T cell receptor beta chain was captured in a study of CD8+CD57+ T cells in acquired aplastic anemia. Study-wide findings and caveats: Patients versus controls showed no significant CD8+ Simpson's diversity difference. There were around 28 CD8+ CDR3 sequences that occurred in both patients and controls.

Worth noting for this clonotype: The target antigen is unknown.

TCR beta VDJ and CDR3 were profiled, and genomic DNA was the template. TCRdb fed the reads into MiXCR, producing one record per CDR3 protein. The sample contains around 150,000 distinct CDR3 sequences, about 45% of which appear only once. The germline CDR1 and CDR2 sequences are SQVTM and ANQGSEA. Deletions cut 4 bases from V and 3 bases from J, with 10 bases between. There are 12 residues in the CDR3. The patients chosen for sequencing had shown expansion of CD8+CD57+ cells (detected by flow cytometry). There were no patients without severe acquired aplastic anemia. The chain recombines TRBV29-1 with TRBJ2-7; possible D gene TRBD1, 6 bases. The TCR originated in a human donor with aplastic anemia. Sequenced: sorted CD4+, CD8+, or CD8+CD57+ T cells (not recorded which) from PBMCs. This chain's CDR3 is CSVAGHNYEQYF. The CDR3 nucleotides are TGCAGCGTTGCGGGACATAACTACGAGCAGTACTTC.